The entry below describes one TCR beta chain. This likely came from a read error, as a far larger clone is one base away. This specimen belongs to a study of regulatory T cells in long-lasting Graves disease. Libraries of TCR beta came from iRepertoire HTBI primers plus Arm-PCR of CDR3 regions. From the multiplex PCR reads, TCRdb called clonotypes with MiXCR, one entry per CDR3 protein. The sample lists 350,000 to 500,000 distinct CDR3 sequences; around 15% were seen once. Germline loops: CDR1 PRHDT, CDR2 FYEKMQ (reference sequence). The CDR3 has 13 residues. Noted time point: newly diagnosed GD, antithyroid drugs for less than 3 months. PBMC RNA was the source of the TCR library. This sample also belongs to another study, concerning T cells in Graves' hyperthyroidism and ophthalmopathy. That paper adds: Patients counted as stable if ophthalmopathy did not develop within 18 months. During a first-round RT-PCR of the TCR CDR3, the HTBI primer set was used. Clonotypes that were expanded in thyroid above 0.001 mostly appeared in blood too.

V usage is TRBV13 and J usage is TRBJ2-5; D perhaps matches TRBD1 (8 bases). The sequence came from a woman in her forties or fifties with Graves disease. The material sequenced was peripheral blood mononuclear cells (PBMCs), taken at new diagnosis, from a patient treated with antithyroid drugs. DNA of the CDR3: TGTGCCAGCAGCTTAACAGGGGGGGAGACCCTGTACTTC. It encodes CASSLTGGETLYF. Together with reference TRBV13 and TRBJ2-5, the CDR3 gives the full variable domain: AAGVIQSPRHLIKEKRETATLKCYPIPRHDTVYWYQQGPGQDPQFLISFYEKMQSDKGSIPDRFSAQQFSDYHSELNMSSLELGDSALYFCASSLTGGETLYFGPGTRLLVL.